The text below deals with one T cell receptor beta chain. The antigen this receptor binds is unknown. Per-nucleotide qualities are absent, and no much larger clonotype sits a single base away. CDR1 and CDR2 are read off the germline V gene as SNHLY and FYNNEI. From the cysteine through the phenylalanine, the CDR3 covers 14 amino acids. The DNA shown is the 42-base CDR3, in frame from base 1. The V end gives up 6 bases and the J end 8 bases, leaving 11 bases in the junction not matched to a gene. This record belongs to a study of blood T cell repertoires in COVID-19 (dated by TCRdb to 2020 to 2021). In the study overall: The collaborator samples originated in the United States, Italy and Spain and spanned the acute and convalescent phases of COVID-19. The prospective study material was composed of cDNA or gDNA derived from T cells, B-cell-depleted T cells, or PBMCs. The dataset comprised deeply sampled blood TCRbeta repertoires from subjects exposed to, actively infected with, or recovered from COVID-19. The repertoires were made available in a free public database intended to serve as a resource for research on the immune response to SARS-CoV-2. Samples came from the ongoing ImmuneRACE study (first 160 participants) plus 1,254 subjects from 6 global collaborators. Nearly every sample came with metadata listing a de-identified subject ID, COVID-19 status, age in years and sex. Where available, HLA class I and class II types were taken from metadata supplied by the sample provider and were not determined by assay-based typing.

In the prospective study, participants were about 18 to 90 years old, resided in 24 geographic areas of the United States, and were enrolled through a virtual design. In the prospective study, participants were assigned to cohorts based on the clinical history participants reported in a screening survey and a study questionnaire. For ImmuneRACE Cohort 3, a participant was defined as recovered based on two consecutive negative NP/OP PCR tests, clearance by a healthcare professional, or resolution of symptoms. In the prospective study, mobile phlebotomists collected whole blood, serum and a nasopharyngeal or oropharyngeal swab from each participant. Participants in the prospective study had the option to provide additional blood draws and questionnaires over a roughly two-month period. Prospective study blood samples were shipped either frozen or at room temperature before DNA extraction. What the study reported, not specific to this receptor: How much clinical and demographic metadata was included differed by source and by participant, and the metadata was provided uncurated.

TCRbeta CDR3 regions were amplified from genomic DNA by means of the immunoSEQ Assay, a bias-controlled multiplex PCR. From the authors' description of their analysis: Nucleated cell counts per sample were estimated from amplification of reference gene primers within the assay. Sequence reads were collapsed and filtered to measure the absolute abundance of every unique TCRbeta CDR3 rearrangement. For each sample, productive Simpson clonality was calculated as the square root of Simpson's diversity index across productive rearrangements. Not all clones reach the TCRdb copy of this immuneACCESS table, which keeps in-frame sequences only. Checked studies attribute under half of the gap to unresolved V genes and leave the rest unexplained. The DNA was the basis for D and trimming; V, J and clone size are from that table. This sample has over 400,000 clones in its table, and roughly nine tenths of those were observed once. The biggest ten clones account for approximately 8.3% of the sample.

The chain couples TRBV2 to TRBJ1-2; TRBD1 agrees with 8 junctional bases. The source material was PBMCs or T cells enriched from blood (not recorded which). The receptor's source is a woman in her sixties or seventies who had recovered from COVID-19. The nucleotides read TGTGCCAGCAGCCAGGGGCAGGGGGCAAGGGGCTACACCTTC. This codes for CASSQGQGARGYTF.